The next 22 T cell receptor beta chains were all read from a single sample in a study of T cell changes during pregnancy in multiple sclerosis. The protocol was immunoSEQ multiplex PCR, while the TCRdb copy is restricted to in-frame clones and leaves out a portion. The table lists 90,000 to 120,000 clones, around 93% of them singletons. Sequencing was performed on peripheral blood, taken before pregnancy. Every receptor here comes from a female donor with multiple sclerosis, enrolled in a pregnancy study.

This clone was seen only once. V and J are TRBV27 and TRBJ2-3; 9 bases agree with TRBD2. V lost 3 bases, J lost 10 bases, and 2 bases stayed unmatched. The length of the CDR3 is 12 residues. Germline V gene data show CDR1 as MNHEY and CDR2 as SMNVEV (reference sequence). The CDR3 nucleotides are TGTGCCAGCAGTTTGGTAGCGGGGGCGCAGTATTTT. Residues: CASSLVAGAQYF.

The chain employs TRBV28 and TRBJ1-5, with a weak D call TRBD1 (5 bases). Looked up from germline, CDR1 is MDHEN and CDR2 is SYDVKM. The germline V and J ends were trimmed by 3 bases and 5 bases, with 14 bases remaining between them. The CDR3 has 15 amino acids. CDR3 loop: CASSFASGIHQPQHF. The DNA of the CDR3 is TGTGCCAGCAGTTTCGCTTCAGGGATCCATCAGCCCCAGCATTTT.

This clone was seen just once. The chain couples TRBV11-1 to TRBJ2-7, with D possibly TRBD1 on 5 matching bases. There are 15 residues in the CDR3. Germline-derived CDR1 and CDR2 are SGHAT and FQDESV (reference sequence). The V and J ends lost 5 bases and 9 bases respectively, with 23 bases between them. The CDR3 protein is CASSQLDTGVVVQYF. CDR3 in DNA: TGTGCCAGCAGCCAATTGGACACCGGAGTAGTGGTGCAGTACTTC.

The chain uses TRBV19 and TRBJ2-5; 10 bases are a match to TRBD2. This CDR3 contains 15 residues. The J segment lost 2 bases and the V segment lost 3 bases, leaving 3 bases of the junction unmatched. Per germline, CDR1 LNHDA and CDR2 SQIVND (reference sequence). The CDR3 DNA is TGTGCCAGTAGTATTGCAGCGGGAGGGCAAGAGACCCAGTACTTC. Translated, it gives CASSIAAGGQETQYF.

The CDR3 DNA follows: TGTGCCAGCACCAAGGGGGGGGTGGAGACCCAGTACTTC. It codes for CASTKGGVETQYF. The chain recombines TRBV7-9 with TRBJ2-5, with a tentative D call TRBD2 (7 bases). The V end lost 7 bases, the J end lost 5 bases, and 14 bases lay between the germline ends. The length of the CDR3 is 13 residues. The germline gives CDR1 SEHNR, CDR2 FQNEAQ (reference sequence).

V and J are TRBV7-2 and TRBJ2-7; 10 bases are a match to TRBD1. Germline CDR1 is SGHTA and CDR2 is FQGNSA. V dropped 0 bases and J dropped 2; count of bases not matched to a gene: 1. The CDR3 length is 15 residues. The CDR3: CASSLAGTGAYEQYF. CDR3 in DNA: TGTGCCAGCAGCTTAGCCGGGACAGGGGCCTACGAGCAGTACTTC. The full variable domain, completed using reference TRBV7-2 and TRBJ2-7, is GAGVSQSPSNKVTEKGKDVELRCDPISGHTALYWYRQSLGQGLEFLIYFQGNSAPDKSGLPSDRFSAERTGGSVSTLTIQRTQQEDSAVYLCASSLAGTGAYEQYFGPGTRLTVT.

This clone was picked up one time. CDR3 sequence reads: CASLDGGTANTEAFF. The CDR3, as DNA: TGTGCCAGTTTAGATGGGGGGACAGCGAACACTGAAGCTTTCTTT. This sequence joins TRBV19 and TRBJ1-1; TRBD1 matches at 7 bases. In germline, CDR1 is LNHDA, CDR2 SQIVND (reference sequence). The CDR3 is 15 amino acids. V trimming: 8 bases; J trimming: 1 base; junction bases outside the gene matches: 10.

Regarding this clone: The same CDR3 is also encoded by other DNA sequences in this sample. The chain carries TRBV27 and TRBJ2-7; no reliable D call. Germline CDR1 MNHEY, CDR2 SMNVEV (reference sequence). The CDR3 is 11 residues long. V lost 4 bases to trimming and J lost 3 bases, with 4 bases between them. The DNA for the CDR3 is TGTGCCAGCAGTTCCGGCTACGAGCAGTACTTC. This translates into CASSSGYEQYF.

The rearrangement uses TRBV27 and TRBJ1-3; 9 bases map to TRBD1. The CDR3 extends over 14 amino acids. The V gene's germline CDR1 is MNHEY and CDR2 SMNVEV (reference sequence). The V segment lost 6 bases and the J segment 1 base; nucleotides outside the gene matches: 1. The CDR3 here is CASRGQGSGNTIYF. CDR3 nucleotide sequence: TGTGCCAGCAGGGGACAGGGATCTGGAAACACCATATATTTT.

This sequence joins TRBV19 and TRBJ2-1; 9 nucleotides agree with TRBD2. The CDR3 has 18 amino acids. J was trimmed by 2 bases and V by 3 bases; bases with no gene match: 11. Germline CDR1 reads LNHDA; CDR2 reads SQIVND (reference sequence). CDR3 bases: TGTGCCAGTAGTATTCGGGGTAGCGGGAGTCATCCCTACAATGAGCAGTTCTTC. Translating gives CASSIRGSGSHPYNEQFF.

The V and J genes are TRBV25-1 and TRBJ2-2; D perhaps matches TRBD1 (5 bases). Trimming cost V 1 base and J 6 bases, with 12 bases left between them. Germline-derived CDR1 and CDR2 are MGHDK and SYGVNS. This CDR3 contains 15 residues. CDR3 bases: TGTGCCAGCAGTGAATTACGGACAAAAGCCGGGGAGCTGTTTTTT. Its protein product is CASSELRTKAGELFF.

The chain joins TRBV4-2 to TRBJ2-4; TRBD1 is a possible D gene (6 bases). The CDR3 totals 14 residues. V was shortened by 6 bases and J by 6 bases, with 15 bases between the two germline ends. Germline CDR1 and CDR2: LGHNA and YNFKEQ. CDR3 in DNA: TGTGCCAGCAGGGGGCAGGACAGTATAAACATTCAGTACTTC. Its protein product is CASRGQDSINIQYF.

The chain links TRBV11-2 to TRBJ2-1; TRBD2 aligns across 9 bases. The CDR3 runs to 15 residues. Looked up from germline, CDR1 is SGHAT and CDR2 is FQNNGV. V shed 2 bases and J 5 bases; nucleotides not matched to a gene: 4. The DNA for the CDR3 is TGTGCCAGCAGCTTATATCCTAGCGGGGACAATGAGCAGTTCTTC. Amino acids: CASSLYPSGDNEQFF.

J is TRBJ1-5 and V is TRBV7-6; tentative D call: TRBD1 (6 bases). This CDR3 has 15 residues. V was pared by 2 bases and J by 6 bases, with 14 bases between. Germline CDR1 and CDR2: SGHVS and FNYEAQ. The chain's CDR3 is CASSLNTVRGQPQHF. The CDR3 bases are TGTGCCAGCAGCTTAAACACGGTCAGGGGTCAGCCCCAGCATTTT.

The CDR3 coding sequence is TGTGCCAGCAGTTTCGGACAGGGCTGGTCTGGAAACACCATATATTTT. It yields the protein CASSFGQGWSGNTIYF. The V and J genes are TRBV28 and TRBJ1-3; 8 positions match TRBD1. Germline CDR1 MDHEN, CDR2 SYDVKM. The ends lost 3 bases at V and 1 base at J; junction bases unmatched: 5. The CDR3 covers 16 residues.

This clone was detected once. DNA of the CDR3: TGCAGCGTTGAACTCGGGACTAGCGGGAGAAACGAGCAGTACTTC. Protein product: CSVELGTSGRNEQYF. The chain uses TRBV29-1 and TRBJ2-7, with 14 nucleotides matching TRBD2. J lost 5 bases, V lost 2 bases, and 5 bases had no gene match. The CDR3 is 15 amino acids. Germline CDR1 and CDR2: SQVTM and ANQGSEA.

This clone was detected only once. The chain joins TRBV27 to TRBJ1-2, with 8 bases identical to TRBD1. CDR1 is MNHEY and CDR2 is SMNVEV in the germline V gene (reference sequence). The V segment lost 0 bases and the J segment 6 bases; nucleotides outside the gene matches: 12. This CDR3 is 17 amino acids long. CDR3 nucleotide sequence: TGTGCCAGCAGTTTATCCGCCAGGGGGCTACGATCGGATGGCTACACCTTC. As protein: CASSLSARGLRSDGYTF.

This chain connects TRBV5-5 to TRBJ2-6, with TRBD1 matching over 8 bases. Germline V gene lookup returns CDR1 SGHKS and CDR2 YYEKEE (reference sequence). The CDR3 sequence is 16 residues long. With V trimmed by 3 bases and J by 0 bases, 2 bases remained unmatched. CDR3 coding DNA: TGTGCCAGCAGCTCGGACAGGGCCTCTGGGGCCAACGTCCTGACTTTC. It translates to CASSSDRASGANVLTF.

V is TRBV11-2 and J is TRBJ2-5; TRBD2 agrees at 13 bases. The CDR3 is made up of 17 amino acids. The V and J ends lost 1 base and 5 bases, in that order; junction bases with no gene match: 7. Germline V gene sequence: CDR1 SGHAT, CDR2 FQNNGV. The DNA for the CDR3 is TGTGCCAGCAGCTTAGCTGGACTAGCGGGAGATAAGGAGACCCAGTACTTC. Translating it yields CASSLAGLAGDKETQYF. Drawing the rest from reference TRBV11-2 and TRBJ2-5, the complete variable domain is EAGVAQSPRYKIIEKRQSVAFWCNPISGHATLYWYQQILGQGPKLLIQFQNNGVVDDSQLPKDRFSAERLKGVDSTLKIQPAKLEDSAVYLCASSLAGLAGDKETQYFGPGTRLLVL.

This chain uses TRBV30 with TRBJ1-1; D is uncertain. CDR3 length: 12 residues. The germline V and J ends were trimmed by 0 bases and 7 bases, with 9 bases remaining between them. Germline values: CDR1 GTSNPN, CDR2 SVGIG (reference sequence). The CDR3 sequence is CAWSVRGDEAFF. The CDR3 bases are TGTGCCTGGAGTGTACGGGGTGATGAAGCTTTCTTT.

This clone was picked up one time. The J gene is TRBJ2-5, the V gene TRBV29-1, with TRBD2 matching 7 bases. CDR3 length equals 12 residues. Losses at the gene ends were 7 bases for V and 5 bases for J; bases not matched to a gene: 7. Germline CDR1 is SQVTM and CDR2 is ANQGSEA. The CDR3 is CSGGTNGETQYF. The CDR3 DNA is TGCAGCGGCGGGACTAATGGGGAGACCCAGTACTTC.

The chain couples TRBV5-8 to TRBJ2-4; D is perhaps TRBD1 (6 bases). Per germline, CDR1 SGHTS and CDR2 YDEGEE. V lost 4 bases and J 0 bases, leaving 14 bases between the germline ends. The CDR3 is 16 amino acids. CDR3 amino acids: CASSPGQTLAKNIQYF. In DNA form, the CDR3 reads TGTGCCAGCAGCCCCGGACAGACTTTAGCCAAAAACATTCAGTACTTC.